A single sample is the source of the 16 T cell receptor beta chains below, sequenced in a study of T cell repertoires and HLA-DP antigens. These receptors have no identified antigens. Sequencing used immunoSEQ multiplex PCR; TCRdb keeps in-frame clones, though not all of them. The sample holds some 110,000 clones, 80% to 95% seen once. The specimen sequenced was CD4+ T cells from PBMCs. All receptors derive from a woman between 18 and 30 years old in good health and CMV-seronegative.

This clone was counted a few times. The chain uses TRBV7-3 and TRBJ2-1, with D perhaps TRBD2 (5 bases). Germline CDR1 reads SGHTA; CDR2 reads FQGTGA. The CDR3 has 13 residues. V lost 11 bases to trimming and J lost 3 bases, with 14 bases between them. CDR3 sequence (DNA): TGTGCCTCCGCCGCGGGCCTCTACAATGAGCAGTTCTTC. It encodes CASAAGLYNEQFF. Using reference TRBV7-3 and TRBJ2-1 for the parts outside the CDR3, the full variable domain is GAGVSQTPSNKVTEKGKYVELRCDPISGHTALYWYRQSLGQGPEFLIYFQGTGAADDSGLPNDRFFAVRPEGSVSTLKIQRTERGDSAVYLCASAAGLYNEQFFGPGTRLTVL.

CDR3 coding DNA: TGTGCCAGTTTTGGTGGGGGGGTGGCTTTCTTT. Its protein is CASFGGGVAFF. The chain has TRBV19 and TRBJ1-1; perhaps TRBD1 as D (5 bases). V lost 8 bases and J 11 bases, leaving 15 bases between the germline ends. Germline CDR1 is LNHDA and CDR2 is SQIVND (reference sequence). This CDR3 comprises 11 residues.

This clone was recorded a few times. The rearrangement uses TRBV19 and TRBJ2-7; D may be TRBD1 or TRBD2 (5 bases each). V shed 4 bases and J shed 4 bases, with 20 bases lying between them. Germline-derived CDR1 and CDR2 are LNHDA and SQIVND (reference sequence). This CDR3 is 16 amino acids long. CDR3 residues: CASSKSRGVYPYEQYF. CDR3 nucleotide sequence: TGTGCCAGTAGTAAATCCCGGGGCGTGTATCCGTACGAGCAGTACTTC.

The chain recombines TRBV28 with TRBJ1-2, with 7 bases aligning to TRBD1. The V gene end was trimmed by 6 bases and the J gene end by 6 bases; junction bases not matched to a gene: 7. Germline lookup yields CDR1 MDHEN and CDR2 SYDVKM. CDR3 length: 13 residues. The CDR3 protein is CASRKNRGDGYTF. CDR3 nucleotides: TGTGCCAGCAGAAAAAACAGGGGAGATGGCTACACCTTC.

The rearrangement uses TRBV7-2 and TRBJ2-7; 11 bases line up with TRBD2. This CDR3 has 14 amino acids. The trim removed 4 bases at V and 4 bases at J, leaving 3 bases unmatched. Germline loops: CDR1 SGHTA, CDR2 FQGNSA. The CDR3 nucleotides are TGTGCCAGCAGCTCTAGCGGGGGGAGTTACGAGCAGTACGTC. As protein: CASSSSGGSYEQYV.

This clone has just one count. Distinct nucleotide sequences in the sample also encode this CDR3. The J gene is TRBJ1-2, the V gene TRBV18, with 7 nucleotides matching TRBD1. The germline V gene has CDR1 KGHSH and CDR2 LQKENI. There are 13 residues in the CDR3. J gave up 4 bases and V 2 bases, and 1 base lay outside the gene matches. In DNA form, the CDR3 reads TGTGCCAGCTCACCAGACAGGGCCTATGGCTACACCTTC. The encoded protein is CASSPDRAYGYTF.

Only one count was recorded for this clone. The chain combines TRBV9 with TRBJ2-5; no definite D call. CDR3 length: 15 residues. V gave up 4 bases and J gave up 5 bases, with 18 bases separating them. In germline, CDR1 is SGDLS, CDR2 YYNGEE. DNA of the CDR3: TGTGCCAGCAGCCCAGCTCCGTGGGGTTGGGAGACCCAGTACTTC. It translates to CASSPAPWGWETQYF. Combining the CDR3 with reference TRBV9 and TRBJ2-5 gives the whole variable domain DSGVTQTPKHLITATGQRVTLRCSPRSGDLSVYWYQQSLDQGLQFLIQYYNGEERAKGNILERFSAQQFPDLHSELNLSSLELGDSALYFCASSPAPWGWETQYFGPGTRLLVL.

The chain carries TRBV28 and TRBJ1-5, with D unresolved. V dropped 6 bases and J dropped 3 bases, with 9 bases sitting between them. CDR3 length: 13 amino acids. Germline-derived CDR1 and CDR2 are MDHEN and SYDVKM. The CDR3 spells CASSTGLNQPQHF. CDR3 nucleotide sequence: TGTGCCAGCAGCACCGGACTCAATCAGCCCCAGCATTTT.

The CDR3 DNA reads as TGTGCCAGCAGCTTTCAGCGGGGGGGTAAAAACATTCAGTACTTC. This encodes CASSFQRGGKNIQYF. The chain carries TRBV7-2 and TRBJ2-4; 10 nucleotides line up with TRBD2. This CDR3 contains 15 residues. CDR1 is SGHTA and CDR2 is FQGNSA in the germline V gene. The V gene end was trimmed by 3 bases and the J gene end by 4 bases; junction bases not matched to a gene: 3.

This clone has only one observation. The chain links TRBV7-2 to TRBJ1-2; TRBD1 agrees at 7 bases. V was pared by 6 bases and J by 0 bases, with 4 bases of the junction left unmatched. In germline, CDR1 is SGHTA, CDR2 FQGNSA. The CDR3 spans 14 residues. The CDR3 loop reads CASSPGTANYGYTF. CDR3 nucleotides: TGTGCCAGCAGTCCGGGGACAGCTAACTATGGCTACACCTTC.

The gene calls are TRBV28 and TRBJ2-3; TRBD2 matches 8 bases. Trimming at V came to 7 bases and at J to 2 bases, leaving 5 bases not matched to a gene. Germline CDR1 MDHEN, CDR2 SYDVKM. The CDR3 is made up of 14 amino acids. The CDR3 reads CASTAGGDTDTQYF. DNA for the CDR3: TGTGCCAGCACCGCGGGAGGTGACACAGATACGCAGTATTTT.

The chain links TRBV27 to TRBJ2-3; D not certain. Per the germline V gene, CDR1 is MNHEY and CDR2 is SMNVEV (reference sequence). The germline V and J ends were trimmed by 5 bases and 2 bases, with 20 bases remaining between them. This CDR3 has 17 amino acids. The CDR3 DNA follows: TGTGCCAGCAGTACGCAATCGGGCCTAGACCTCACAGATACGCAGTATTTT. It codes for CASSTQSGLDLTDTQYF.

This rearrangement joins TRBV30 to TRBJ2-1, with 8 positions matching TRBD2. J was trimmed by 14 bases and V by 5 bases; bases with no gene match: 14. The germline gives CDR1 GTSNPN, CDR2 SVGIG (reference sequence). The CDR3 totals 13 residues. The CDR3 DNA reads TGTGCCTGGCGCCAGGGGACTAGTGGGGTCGAGTTCTTC. This gives the protein CAWRQGTSGVEFF.

The V and J genes are TRBV19 and TRBJ1-6; D is uncertain. Looked up from germline, CDR1 is LNHDA and CDR2 is SQIVND (reference sequence). Trimming left V 9 bases short and J 3 bases short, with 18 bases between. CDR3 length equals 16 residues. CDR3 bases: TGTGCCAGCCGACCATTGGTGGGGAGCTATAATTCACCCCTCCACTTT. It is translated as CASRPLVGSYNSPLHF.

The chain employs TRBV19 and TRBJ1-4; D is perhaps TRBD1 (6 bases). The CDR3 covers 16 residues. The V and J ends lost 3 bases and 8 bases respectively, with 19 bases between them. The germline CDR1 and CDR2 sequences are LNHDA and SQIVND (reference sequence). CDR3 sequence (DNA): TGTGCCAGTAGTATCGCTCAGGGGCTCAGCGGGGAAAAACTGTTTTTT. This translates into CASSIAQGLSGEKLFF. Together with reference TRBV19 and TRBJ1-4, the CDR3 gives the full variable domain: DGGITQSPKYLFRKEGQNVTLSCEQNLNHDAMYWYRQDPGQGLRLIYYSQIVNDFQKGDIAEGYSVSREKKESFPLTVTSAQKNPTAFYLCASSIAQGLSGEKLFFGSGTQLSVL.

The rearrangement uses TRBV4-1 and TRBJ2-5; D may be TRBD1 or TRBD2 (5 bases each). Germline V gene sequence: CDR1 MGHRA, CDR2 YSYEKL. Deletions cut 4 bases from V and 2 bases from J, with 17 bases between. This CDR3 has 16 residues. The CDR3 DNA is TGCGCCAGCAGCCCTGGCCGGCTGGGACGACAAGAGACCCAGTACTTC. Translated: CASSPGRLGRQETQYF.